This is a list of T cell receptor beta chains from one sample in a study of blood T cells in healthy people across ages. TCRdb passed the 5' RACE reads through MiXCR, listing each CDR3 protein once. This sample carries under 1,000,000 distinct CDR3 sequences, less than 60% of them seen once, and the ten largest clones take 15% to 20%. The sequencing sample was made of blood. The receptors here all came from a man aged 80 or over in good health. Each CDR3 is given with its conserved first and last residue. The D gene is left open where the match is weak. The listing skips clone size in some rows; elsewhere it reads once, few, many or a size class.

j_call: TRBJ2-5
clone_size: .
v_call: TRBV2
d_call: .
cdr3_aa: CASNQVPREETQYF
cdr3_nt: TGTGCCAGCAACCAAGTCCCCCGGGAAGAGACCCAGTACTTC

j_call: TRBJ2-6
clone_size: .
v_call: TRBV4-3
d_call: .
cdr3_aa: CASSQDWSSGANVLTF
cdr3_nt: TGCGCCAGCAGCCAAGACTGGAGTTCTGGGGCCAACGTCCTGACTTTC

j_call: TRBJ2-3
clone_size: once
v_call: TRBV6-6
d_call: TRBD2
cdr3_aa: CASSKGLAGTDTQYF
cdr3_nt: TGTGCCAGCAGCAAAGGACTAGCGGGCACAGATACGCAGTATTTT

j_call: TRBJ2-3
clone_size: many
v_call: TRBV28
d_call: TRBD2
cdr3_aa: CASSLELAGARYTQYF
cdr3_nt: TGTGCCAGCAGTTTAGAACTAGCGGGCGCCCGTTATACGCAGTATTTT

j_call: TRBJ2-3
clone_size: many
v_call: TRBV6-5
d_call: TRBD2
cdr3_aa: CASSSLAGVADTQYF
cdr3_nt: TGTGCCAGCAGTTCCCTAGCGGGAGTAGCAGATACGCAGTATTTT

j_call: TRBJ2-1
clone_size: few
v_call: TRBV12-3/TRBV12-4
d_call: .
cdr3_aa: CASSLAGSEQFF
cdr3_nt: TGTGCCAGCAGTTTGGCCGGGTCTGAGCAGTTCTTC

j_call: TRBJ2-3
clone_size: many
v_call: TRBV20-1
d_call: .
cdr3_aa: CSARDRGLGTDTQYF
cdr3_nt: TGCAGTGCTAGAGACAGGGGCTTAGGGACAGATACGCAGTATTTT

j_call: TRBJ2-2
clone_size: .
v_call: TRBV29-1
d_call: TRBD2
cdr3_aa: CSVEVGGLADTGELFF
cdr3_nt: TGCAGCGTTGAAGTCGGGGGACTAGCTGACACCGGGGAGCTGTTTTTT

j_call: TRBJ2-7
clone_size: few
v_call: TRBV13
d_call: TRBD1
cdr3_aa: CASLQLGQGILEQYF
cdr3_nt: TGTGCCAGCCTACAACTGGGACAGGGAATTTTGGAGCAGTACTTC

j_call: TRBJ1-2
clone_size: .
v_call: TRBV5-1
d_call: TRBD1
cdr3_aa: CASATDRALGYTF
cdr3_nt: TGCGCCAGCGCAACGGACAGGGCTTTAGGCTACACCTTC

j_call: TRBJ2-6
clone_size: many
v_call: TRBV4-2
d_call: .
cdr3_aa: CASSQERNLRSSGANVLTF
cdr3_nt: TGTGCCAGCAGCCAAGAGCGTAATCTAAGAAGCTCTGGGGCCAACGTCCTGACTTTC

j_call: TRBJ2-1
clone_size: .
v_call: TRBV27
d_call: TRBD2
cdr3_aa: CASSPLGAGAGLGNEQFF
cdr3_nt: TGTGCCAGCAGTCCCCTGGGAGCGGGAGCGGGTTTAGGTAATGAGCAGTTCTTC

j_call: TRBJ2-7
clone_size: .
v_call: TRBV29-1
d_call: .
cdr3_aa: CSVEDGTTYEQYF
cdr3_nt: TGCAGCGTTGAGGATGGGACAACCTACGAGCAGTACTTC

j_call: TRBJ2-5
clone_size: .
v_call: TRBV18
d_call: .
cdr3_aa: CASSPTPYGQETQYF
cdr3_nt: TGTGCCAGCTCACCAACACCTTACGGCCAAGAGACCCAGTACTTC

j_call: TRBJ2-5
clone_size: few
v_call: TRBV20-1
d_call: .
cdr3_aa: CSARYTPPETQYF
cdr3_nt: TGCAGTGCTAGATATACACCTCCGGAGACCCAGTACTTC

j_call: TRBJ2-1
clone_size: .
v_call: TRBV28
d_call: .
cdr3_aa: CASSSHYNEQFF
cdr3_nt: TGTGCCAGCAGTTCCCACTACAATGAGCAGTTCTTC

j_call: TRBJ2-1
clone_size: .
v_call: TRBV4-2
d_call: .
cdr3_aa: CASGQETGPSRQFF
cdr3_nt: TGTGCCAGCGGCCAGGAGACGGGCCCCTCTAGGCAGTTCTTC

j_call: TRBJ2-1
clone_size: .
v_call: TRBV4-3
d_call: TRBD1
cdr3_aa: CASSQDWDRGDFTNEQFF
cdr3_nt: TGCGCCAGCAGCCAAGATTGGGACAGGGGGGACTTTACGAATGAGCAGTTCTTC

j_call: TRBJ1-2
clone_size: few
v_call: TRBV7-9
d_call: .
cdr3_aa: CASGHAYGYTF
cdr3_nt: TGTGCCAGCGGCCACGCCTATGGCTACACCTTC

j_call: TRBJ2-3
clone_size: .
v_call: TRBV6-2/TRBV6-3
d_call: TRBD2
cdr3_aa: CASTDASLAGRDTQYF
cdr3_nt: TGTGCCAGCACCGACGCCTCCCTAGCGGGTAGGGATACGCAGTATTTT

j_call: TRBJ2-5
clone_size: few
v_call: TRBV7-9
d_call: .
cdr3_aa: CASSLVSGAGEQYF
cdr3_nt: TGTGCCAGCAGCTTAGTTTCTGGGGCGGGTGAGCAGTACTTC

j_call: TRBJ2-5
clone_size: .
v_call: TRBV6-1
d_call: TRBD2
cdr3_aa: CASSPGTSGGVEETQYF
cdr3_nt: TGTGCCAGCAGTCCCGGGACTAGCGGGGGGGTCGAGGAGACCCAGTACTTC

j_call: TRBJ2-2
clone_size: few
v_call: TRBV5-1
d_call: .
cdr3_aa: CASSFGRNTGELFF
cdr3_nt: TGCGCCAGCAGCTTCGGTAGGAACACCGGGGAGCTGTTTTTT

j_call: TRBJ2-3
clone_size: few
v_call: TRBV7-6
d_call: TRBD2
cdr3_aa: CASSLGGLGETDTQYF
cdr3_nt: TGTGCCAGCAGCTTAGGGGGACTAGGGGAAACAGATACGCAGTATTTT

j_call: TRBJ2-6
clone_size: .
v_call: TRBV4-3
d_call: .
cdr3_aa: CASSQDNGAGANVLTF
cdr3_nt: TGCGCCAGCAGCCAAGATAACGGGGCTGGGGCCAACGTCCTGACTTTC

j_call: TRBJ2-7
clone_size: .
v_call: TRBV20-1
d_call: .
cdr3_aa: CSANEQRTNYEQYF
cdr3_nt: TGCAGTGCTAATGAACAGCGGACGAACTACGAGCAGTACTTC

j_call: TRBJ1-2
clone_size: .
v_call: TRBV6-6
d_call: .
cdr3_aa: CASSYRTRDGSYGYTF
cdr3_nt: TGTGCCAGCAGTTACAGGACAAGGGACGGATCCTATGGCTACACCTTC

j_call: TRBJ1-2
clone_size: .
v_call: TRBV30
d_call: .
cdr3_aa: CAWSPGLIANYGYTF
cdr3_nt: TGTGCCTGGAGTCCCGGACTGATAGCTAACTATGGCTACACCTTC

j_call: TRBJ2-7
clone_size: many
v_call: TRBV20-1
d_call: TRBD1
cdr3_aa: CSARKWDREPYEQYF
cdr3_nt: TGCAGTGCTAGAAAATGGGACAGGGAGCCCTACGAGCAGTACTTC

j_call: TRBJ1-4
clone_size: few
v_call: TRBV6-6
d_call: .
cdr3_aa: CASSYSSVATNEKLFF
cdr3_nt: TGTGCCAGCAGTTACTCGTCAGTTGCAACTAATGAAAAACTGTTTTTT

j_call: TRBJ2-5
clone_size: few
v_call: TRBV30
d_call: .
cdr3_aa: CAGAYQETQYF
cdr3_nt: TGTGCTGGAGCGTACCAAGAGACCCAGTACTTC

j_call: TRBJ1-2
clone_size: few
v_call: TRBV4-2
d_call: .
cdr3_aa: CASSQDLALSYGYTF
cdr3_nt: TGTGCCAGCAGCCAGGATCTGGCGCTGAGCTATGGCTACACCTTC

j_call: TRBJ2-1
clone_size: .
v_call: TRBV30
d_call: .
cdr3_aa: CAWSWESSYNEQFF
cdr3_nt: TGTGCCTGGAGTTGGGAGAGCTCCTACAATGAGCAGTTCTTC

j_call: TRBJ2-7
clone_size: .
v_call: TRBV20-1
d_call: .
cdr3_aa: CSALTDPASEQYF
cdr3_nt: TGCAGTGCTCTGACTGACCCGGCGAGCGAGCAGTACTTC

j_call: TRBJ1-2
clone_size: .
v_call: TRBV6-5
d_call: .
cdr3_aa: CASRTVPYGYTF
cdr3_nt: TGTGCCAGCAGGACAGTTCCTTATGGCTACACCTTC

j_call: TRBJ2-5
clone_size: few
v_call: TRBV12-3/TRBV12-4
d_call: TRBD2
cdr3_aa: CASRTSGREATQYF
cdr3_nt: TGTGCCAGCAGGACTAGCGGGAGGGAAGCGACCCAGTACTTC

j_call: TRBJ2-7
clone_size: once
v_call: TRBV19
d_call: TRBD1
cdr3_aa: CASSTVGGPYEQYF
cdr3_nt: TGTGCCAGTAGTACCGTAGGGGGCCCCTACGAGCAGTACTTC

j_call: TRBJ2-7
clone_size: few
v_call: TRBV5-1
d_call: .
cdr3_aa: CASSSGLESYEQYF
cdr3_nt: TGCGCCAGCAGCTCGGGACTTGAATCCTACGAGCAGTACTTC

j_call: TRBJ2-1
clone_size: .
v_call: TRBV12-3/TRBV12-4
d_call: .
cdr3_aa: CASSLASGINNEQFF
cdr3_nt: TGTGCCAGCAGTTTAGCGTCCGGGATCAACAATGAGCAGTTCTTC

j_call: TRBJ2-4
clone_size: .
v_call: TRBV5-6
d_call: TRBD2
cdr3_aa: CASSLAPSGRDIQYF
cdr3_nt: TGTGCCAGCAGCTTGGCTCCTAGCGGGAGAGACATTCAGTACTTC

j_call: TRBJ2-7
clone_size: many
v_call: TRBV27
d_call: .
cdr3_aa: CASGIDGAYEQYF
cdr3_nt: TGTGCCAGCGGAATAGACGGGGCCTACGAGCAGTACTTC

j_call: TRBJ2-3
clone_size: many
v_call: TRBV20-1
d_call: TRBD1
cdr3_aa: CSARGQVVRGRQDTDTQYF
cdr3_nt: TGCAGTGCTAGGGGACAGGTGGTGCGGGGCCGCCAGGACACAGATACGCAGTATTTT

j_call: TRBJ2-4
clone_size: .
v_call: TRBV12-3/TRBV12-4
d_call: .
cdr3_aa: CASSLALRGAKNIQYF
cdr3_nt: TGTGCCAGCAGTTTAGCTCTCCGGGGAGCCAAAAACATTCAGTACTTC

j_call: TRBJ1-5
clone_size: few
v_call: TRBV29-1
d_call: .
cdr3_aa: CSVVLGAVNSNQPQHF
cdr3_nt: TGCAGCGTTGTACTGGGGGCGGTCAATAGCAATCAGCCCCAGCATTTT

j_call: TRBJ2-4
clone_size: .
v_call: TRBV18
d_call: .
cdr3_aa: CASSPDSGVAKNIQYF
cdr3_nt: TGTGCCAGCTCACCAGACTCGGGGGTAGCCAAAAACATTCAGTACTTC

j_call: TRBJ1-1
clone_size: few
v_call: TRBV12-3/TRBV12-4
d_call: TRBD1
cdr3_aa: CASTRGQGPMDTEAFF
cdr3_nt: TGTGCCAGCACTCGAGGACAGGGACCGATGGACACTGAAGCTTTCTTT